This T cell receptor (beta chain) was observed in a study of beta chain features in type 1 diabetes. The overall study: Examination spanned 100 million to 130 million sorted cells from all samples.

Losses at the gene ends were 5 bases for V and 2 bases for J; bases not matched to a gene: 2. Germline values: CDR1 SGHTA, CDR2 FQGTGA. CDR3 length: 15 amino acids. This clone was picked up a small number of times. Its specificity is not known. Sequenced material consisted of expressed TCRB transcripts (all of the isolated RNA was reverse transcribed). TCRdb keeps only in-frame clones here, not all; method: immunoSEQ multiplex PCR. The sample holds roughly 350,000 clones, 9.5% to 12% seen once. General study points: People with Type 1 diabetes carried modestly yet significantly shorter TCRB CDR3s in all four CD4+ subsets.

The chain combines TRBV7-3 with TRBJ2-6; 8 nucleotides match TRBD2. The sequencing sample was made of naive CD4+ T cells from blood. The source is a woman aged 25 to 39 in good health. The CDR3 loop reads CASSRAGAGANVLTF. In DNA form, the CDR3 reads TGTGCCAGCAGCCGAGCGGGAGCTGGGGCCAACGTCCTGACTTTC. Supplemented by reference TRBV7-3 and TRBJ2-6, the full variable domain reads GAGVSQTPSNKVTEKGKYVELRCDPISGHTALYWYRQSLGQGPEFLIYFQGTGAADDSGLPNDRFFAVRPEGSVSTLKIQRTERGDSAVYLCASSRAGAGANVLTFGAGSRLTVL.